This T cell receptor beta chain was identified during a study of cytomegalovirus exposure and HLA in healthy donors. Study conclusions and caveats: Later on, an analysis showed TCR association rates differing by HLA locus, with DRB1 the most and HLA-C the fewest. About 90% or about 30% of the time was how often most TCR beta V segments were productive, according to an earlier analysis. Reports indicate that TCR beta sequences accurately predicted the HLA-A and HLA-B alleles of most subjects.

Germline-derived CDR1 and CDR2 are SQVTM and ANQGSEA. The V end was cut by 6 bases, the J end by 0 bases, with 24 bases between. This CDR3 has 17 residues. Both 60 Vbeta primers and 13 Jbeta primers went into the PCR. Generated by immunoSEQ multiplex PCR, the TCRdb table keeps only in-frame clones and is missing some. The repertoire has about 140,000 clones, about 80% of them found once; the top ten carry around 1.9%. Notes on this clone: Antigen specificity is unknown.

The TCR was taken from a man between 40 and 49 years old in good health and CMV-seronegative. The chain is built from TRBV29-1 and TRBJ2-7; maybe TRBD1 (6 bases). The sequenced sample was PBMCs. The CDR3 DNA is TGCAGCGTGATCGCTTTGGGGCAGGGGAGAGGCTCCTACGAGCAGTACTTC. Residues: CSVIALGQGRGSYEQYF.